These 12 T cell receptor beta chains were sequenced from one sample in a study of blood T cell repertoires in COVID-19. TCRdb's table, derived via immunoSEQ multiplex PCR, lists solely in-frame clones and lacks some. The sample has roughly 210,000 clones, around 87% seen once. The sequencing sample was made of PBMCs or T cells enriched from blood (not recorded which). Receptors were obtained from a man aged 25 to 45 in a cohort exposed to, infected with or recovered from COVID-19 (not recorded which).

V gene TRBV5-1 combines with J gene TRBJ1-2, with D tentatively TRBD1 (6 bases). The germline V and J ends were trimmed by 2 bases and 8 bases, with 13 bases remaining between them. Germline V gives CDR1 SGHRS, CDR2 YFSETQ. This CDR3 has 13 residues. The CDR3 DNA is TGCGCCAGCAGCTTACAGGGTACTAAGGGCTACACCTTC. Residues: CASSLQGTKGYTF.

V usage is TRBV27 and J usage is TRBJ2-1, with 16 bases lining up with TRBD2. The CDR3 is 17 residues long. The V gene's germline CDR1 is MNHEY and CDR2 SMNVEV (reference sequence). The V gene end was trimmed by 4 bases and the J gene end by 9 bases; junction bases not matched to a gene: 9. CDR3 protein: CASSSLSGTSGRAEQFF. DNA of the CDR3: TGTGCCAGCAGTTCACTATCCGGGACTAGCGGGAGGGCTGAGCAGTTCTTC.

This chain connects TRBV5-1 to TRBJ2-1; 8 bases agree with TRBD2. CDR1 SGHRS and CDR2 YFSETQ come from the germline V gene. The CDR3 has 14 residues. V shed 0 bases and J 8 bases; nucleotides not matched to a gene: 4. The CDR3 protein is CASSLETSEDEQFF. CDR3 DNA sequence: TGCGCCAGCAGCTTGGAGACTAGCGAGGATGAGCAGTTCTTC.

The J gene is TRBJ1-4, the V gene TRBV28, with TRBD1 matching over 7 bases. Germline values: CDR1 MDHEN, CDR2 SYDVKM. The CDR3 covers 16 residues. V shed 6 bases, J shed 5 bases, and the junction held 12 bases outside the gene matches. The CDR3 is CASRNRGGLRNEKLFF. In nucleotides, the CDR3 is TGTGCCAGCAGAAACAGGGGTGGTCTCAGGAATGAAAAACTGTTTTTT.

The chain's CDR3 is CASSLAREGGYTF. The DNA for the CDR3 is TGTGCCAGCAGCTTGGCGCGGGAGGGAGGCTACACCTTC. The chain combines TRBV5-5 with TRBJ1-2; D is ambiguous. The CDR3 covers 13 residues. The V and J ends lost 0 bases and 8 bases respectively, with 11 bases between them. Looked up from germline, CDR1 is SGHKS and CDR2 is YYEKEE (reference sequence).

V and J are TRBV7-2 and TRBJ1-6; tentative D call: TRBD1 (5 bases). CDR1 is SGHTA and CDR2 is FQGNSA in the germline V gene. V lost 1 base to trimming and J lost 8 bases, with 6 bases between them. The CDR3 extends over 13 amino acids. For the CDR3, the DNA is TGTGCCAGCAGCTTAGGGGGGGATTCACCCCTCCACTTT. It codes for CASSLGGDSPLHF.

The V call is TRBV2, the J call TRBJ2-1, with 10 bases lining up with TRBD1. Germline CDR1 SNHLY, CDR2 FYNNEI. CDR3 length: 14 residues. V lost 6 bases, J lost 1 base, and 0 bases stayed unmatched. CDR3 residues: CASRDRGSYNEQFF. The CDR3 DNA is TGTGCCAGCAGGGACAGGGGGTCCTACAATGAGCAGTTCTTC.

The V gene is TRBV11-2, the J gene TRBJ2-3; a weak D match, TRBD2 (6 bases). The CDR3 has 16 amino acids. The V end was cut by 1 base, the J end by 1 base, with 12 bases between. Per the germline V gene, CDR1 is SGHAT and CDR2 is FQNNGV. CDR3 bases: TGTGCCAGCAGCTTAGTGGGGGGACCCGGCACAGATACGCAGTATTTT. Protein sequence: CASSLVGGPGTDTQYF.

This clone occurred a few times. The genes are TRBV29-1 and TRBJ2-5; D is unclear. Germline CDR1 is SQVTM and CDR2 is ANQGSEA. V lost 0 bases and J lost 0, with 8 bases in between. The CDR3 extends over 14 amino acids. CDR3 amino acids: CSVEDLQYQETQYF. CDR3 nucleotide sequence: TGCAGCGTTGAAGATCTACAGTACCAAGAGACCCAGTACTTC.

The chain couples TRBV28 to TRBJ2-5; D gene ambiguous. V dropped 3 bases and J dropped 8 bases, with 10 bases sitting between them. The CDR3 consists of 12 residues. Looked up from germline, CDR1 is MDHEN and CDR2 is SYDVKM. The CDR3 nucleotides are TGTGCCAGCAGTTTTATAAGCGACACCCAGTACTTC. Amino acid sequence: CASSFISDTQYF.

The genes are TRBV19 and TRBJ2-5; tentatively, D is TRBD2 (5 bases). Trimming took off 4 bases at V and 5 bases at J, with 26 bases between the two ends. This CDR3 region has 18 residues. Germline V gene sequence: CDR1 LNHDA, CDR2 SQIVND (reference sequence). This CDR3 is CASSTAHPGSGSWETQYF. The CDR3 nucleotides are TGTGCCAGTAGTACGGCTCACCCGGGGTCGGGGTCGTGGGAGACCCAGTACTTC.

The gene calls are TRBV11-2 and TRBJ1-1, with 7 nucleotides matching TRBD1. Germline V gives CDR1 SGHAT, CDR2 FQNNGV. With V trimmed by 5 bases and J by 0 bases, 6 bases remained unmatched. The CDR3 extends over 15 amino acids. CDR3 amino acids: CASSENRGMNTEAFF. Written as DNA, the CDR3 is TGTGCCAGCAGCGAAAACAGGGGAATGAACACTGAAGCTTTCTTT.